The 5 T cell receptor beta chains below all came from one sample that was sequenced in a study of T cell changes during pregnancy in multiple sclerosis. Sequenced by immunoSEQ multiplex PCR; TCRdb stores in-frame clones only, minus some. The sample has 50,000 to 75,000 clones, roughly 91% seen once. Sequenced material: peripheral blood, taken after pregnancy. Receptors originate from a female donor in good health, enrolled as a control in a pregnancy study.

The CDR3 region has the DNA TGTGCCAGCAGCTTAGCAGTAGGTGGAGGAGAGCAGTACTTC. This gives the protein CASSLAVGGGEQYF. V usage is TRBV7-6 and J usage is TRBJ2-7; a possible D gene is TRBD2 (5 bases). Germline CDR1 reads SGHVS; CDR2 reads FNYEAQ. The CDR3 has 14 residues. V lost 0 bases and J 7 bases, leaving 13 bases between the germline ends.

The CDR3 region is CASSAERGGSYNEQFF. The CDR3, as DNA: TGTGCCAGCAGCGCGGAAAGGGGGGGCTCCTACAATGAGCAGTTCTTC. The chain has TRBV9 and TRBJ2-1, with a weak D call TRBD2 (7 bases). V was trimmed by 3 bases and J by 0 bases, leaving 13 bases between them. The CDR3 is made up of 16 amino acids. Germline V CDR1 and CDR2: SGDLS, YYNGEE.

The chain has TRBV4-1 and TRBJ1-3, with D possibly being TRBD1 (6 bases). The CDR3 has 18 amino acids. The germline V and J ends were trimmed by 4 bases and 0 bases, with 19 bases remaining between them. Germline lookup yields CDR1 MGHRA and CDR2 YSYEKL. The CDR3 nucleotides are TGCGCCAGCAGCCCCGGACAGCTAAACGGGAACTCTGGAAACACCATATATTTT. It codes for CASSPGQLNGNSGNTIYF.

J is TRBJ2-4 and V is TRBV30; D perhaps matches TRBD1 (6 bases). V shed 2 bases and J shed 0 bases, with 17 bases lying between them. Per the germline V gene, CDR1 is GTSNPN and CDR2 is SVGIG (reference sequence). The CDR3 is made up of 17 amino acids. The CDR3 DNA is TGTGCCTGGAGTCGACCCGGGACACCTAGAGCCAAAAACATTCAGTACTTC. Its protein is CAWSRPGTPRAKNIQYF.

This chain links TRBV27 with TRBJ2-1; a possible D gene is TRBD1 (6 bases). V was shortened by 6 bases and J by 8 bases, with 8 bases between the two germline ends. Germline V lookup: CDR1 MNHEY, CDR2 SMNVEV (reference sequence). This CDR3 is built from 11 residues. The DNA for the CDR3 is TGTGCCAGCAGCAGGGGCCATGAGCAGTTCTTC. Translating it yields CASSRGHEQFF.